These T cell receptor beta chains were read from a single sample in a study of T cell responses to AZD1222 COVID-19 vaccine. Measured with immunoSEQ multiplex PCR; TCRdb has only the in-frame clones, and not every one. This table has 150,000 to 200,000 clones, around 87% appearing once. This specimen was peripheral blood, taken on day 0 of MenACWY control vaccination. These receptors were obtained from an adult in good health. The CDR3 runs from the conserved cysteine through the conserved F or W. D genes are given only for firm matches. Clone size is given for some rows only: seen once, a few or many times, or a class if the clone is expanded.

D gene,J gene,clone size,V gene,CDR3 protein,CDR3 DNA
TRBD2,TRBJ2-7,-,TRBV4-2,CASSQETSGGSYEQYF,TGTGCCAGCAGCCAAGAAACAAGCGGGGGTTCCTACGAGCAGTACTTC
TRBD1,TRBJ2-1,few,TRBV2,CASRSRDRNYNEQFF,TGTGCCAGCAGGAGCCGGGACAGGAATTACAATGAGCAGTTCTTC
-,TRBJ1-1,-,TRBV11-2,CASSLGSWGIMNTEAFF,TGTGCCAGCAGCTTAGGGTCGTGGGGGATCATGAACACTGAAGCTTTCTTT
TRBD2,TRBJ2-7,-,TRBV27,CASSLSAGGHEQYF,TGTGCCAGCAGCCTGTCGGCGGGAGGCCACGAGCAGTACTTC
-,TRBJ1-3,-,TRBV5-6,CASIRQATGNTIYF,TGTGCCAGCATCCGCCAGGCGACCGGAAACACCATATATTTT
-,TRBJ1-1,-,TRBV7-2,CASSLEGRATGLNTEAFF,TGTGCCAGCAGCTTAGAGGGGAGGGCCACAGGGTTGAACACTGAAGCTTTCTTT
-,TRBJ1-3,-,TRBV9,CASSGGTSGNTIYF,TGTGCCAGCAGCGGAGGGACATCTGGAAACACCATATATTTT
TRBD1,TRBJ1-4,-,TRBV18,CASSPGTGRGEKLFF,TGTGCCAGCTCACCAGGGACAGGTAGAGGTGAAAAACTGTTTTTT
TRBD1,TRBJ1-2,-,TRBV18,CASSQGANYGYTF,TGTGCCAGCTCGCAGGGGGCTAACTATGGCTACACCTTC
-,TRBJ1-2,once,TRBV7-2,CASSLTVFYGYTF,TGTGCCAGCAGCTTAACGGTGTTTTATGGCTACACCTTC
-,TRBJ1-5,-,TRBV7-8,CASSYSGTPDNQPQHF,TGTGCCAGCAGCTACTCCGGGACACCCGACAATCAGCCCCAGCATTTT
-,TRBJ2-2,-,TRBV5-1,CASSQGGTNTGELFF,TGCGCCAGCAGTCAGGGGGGAACGAACACCGGGGAGCTGTTTTTT
-,TRBJ1-3,-,TRBV9,CASSVSGVGNTIYF,TGTGCCAGCAGCGTATCTGGGGTCGGAAACACCATATATTTT
-,TRBJ2-3,-,TRBV11-2,CASSLAGAGSTDTQYF,TGTGCCAGCAGCTTAGCGGGCGCGGGGAGCACAGATACGCAGTATTTT
-,TRBJ1-1,-,TRBV2,CASSEVMVNTEAFF,TGTGCCAGCAGTGAGGTGATGGTGAACACTGAAGCTTTCTTT
-,TRBJ2-2,-,TRBV5-4,CASSLARQGNGELFF,TGTGCCAGCAGCTTGGCCAGGCAGGGAAACGGGGAGCTGTTTTTT
-,TRBJ1-2,few,TRBV5-1,CASSLEVGGRSNYGYTF,TGCGCCAGCAGCTTGGAGGTGGGGGGAAGATCGAACTATGGCTACACCTTC
TRBD2,TRBJ2-1,once,TRBV6-5,CASSQGLADNEQFF,TGTGCCAGCAGTCAGGGACTAGCGGACAATGAGCAGTTCTTC
-,TRBJ1-2,-,TRBV19,CASSMGTNDGYTF,TGTGCCAGTAGTATGGGGACGAATGATGGCTACACCTTC
-,TRBJ1-2,-,TRBV6-5,CASSRGNTNYGYTF,TGTGCCAGCAGCCGAGGAAATACTAACTATGGCTACACCTTC
TRBD1,TRBJ1-6,-,TRBV4-3,CASSQEGGQINSPLHF,TGCGCCAGCAGCCAAGAAGGGGGACAGATAAATTCACCCCTCCACTTT
-,TRBJ2-1,-,TRBV28,CASSLLGSSYNEQFF,TGTGCCAGCAGTTTATTGGGGTCCTCCTACAATGAGCAGTTCTTC